The 8 T cell receptor beta chains in this list originate from one sample, sequenced in a study of cytomegalovirus exposure and HLA in healthy donors. PCR used 60 Vbeta primers and 13 Jbeta primers. Using immunoSEQ multiplex PCR, the repertoire was profiled, and TCRdb retains in-frame clones only, with some absent. Here the sample spans fewer than 150,000 clones, about 82% being singletons. The specimen sequenced was PBMCs. Receptors originate from a man aged 30 to 45 in good health and CMV-seronegative.

V is TRBV4-1 and J is TRBJ2-1; a possible D gene is TRBD1 (6 bases). Trimming took off 3 bases at V and 4 bases at J, with 10 bases between the two ends. The CDR3 totals 14 residues. Germline loops: CDR1 MGHRA, CDR2 YSYEKL. The CDR3 here is CASSQGDTYNEQFF. The CDR3 region has the DNA TGCGCCAGCAGCCAGGGGGACACATACAATGAGCAGTTCTTC.

The chain joins TRBV6-5 to TRBJ2-1, with unresolved D. Per the germline V gene, CDR1 is MNHEY and CDR2 is SVGAGI. CDR3 length equals 12 residues. V was cut by 8 bases and J by 11 bases, with 16 bases left in between. CDR3 sequence: CASLSLAGKQFF. The CDR3 region has the DNA TGTGCCAGCCTCAGCCTCGCAGGCAAGCAGTTCTTC.

V usage is TRBV28 and J usage is TRBJ2-3, with TRBD2 identical over 8 bases. The CDR3 spans 16 residues. V trimming: 4 bases; J trimming: 5 bases; junction bases outside the gene matches: 11. Germline CDR1 MDHEN, CDR2 SYDVKM. The CDR3 bases are TGTGCCAGCAGTTCCCCTCCCGGGAGGGCCTTAGATACGCAGTATTTT. It translates to CASSSPPGRALDTQYF. The variable domain in full, with the rest retrieved from reference TRBV28 and TRBJ2-3, is DVKVTQSSRYLVKRTGEKVFLECVQDMDHENMFWYRQDPGLGLRLIYFSYDVKMKEKGDIPEGYSVSREKKERFSLILESASTNQTSMYLCASSSPPGRALDTQYFGPGTRLTVL.

The V call is TRBV5-1, the J call TRBJ1-5; D gene ambiguous. The CDR3 totals 14 residues. V dropped 0 bases and J dropped 4 bases, with 8 bases sitting between them. CDR1 is SGHRS, CDR2 YFSETQ, per germline. CDR3 protein: CASSLGGENQPQHF. The CDR3 DNA follows: TGCGCCAGCAGCTTGGGCGGGGAAAATCAGCCCCAGCATTTT.

Comments on this clone: Other nucleotide sequences in the sample specify the same CDR3. This chain uses TRBV5-1 with TRBJ2-3, with D unclear. The V gene lost 4 bases and the J gene lost 0 bases, with 3 bases spanning the gap. Germline loops: CDR1 SGHRS, CDR2 YFSETQ. The CDR3 runs 12 residues. CDR3 region: CASSQSTDTQYF. In nucleotides, the CDR3 is TGCGCCAGCAGCCAAAGCACAGATACGCAGTATTTT. The variable domain in full, completed from reference TRBV5-1 and TRBJ2-3, reads KAGVTQTPRYLIKTRGQQVTLSCSPISGHRSVSWYQQTPGQGLQFLFEYFSETQRNKGNFPGRFSGRQFSNSRSEMNVSTLELGDSALYLCASSQSTDTQYFGPGTRLTVL.

The chain combines TRBV28 with TRBJ1-3, with 7 bases aligning to TRBD1. CDR3 length: 15 amino acids. Germline lookup yields CDR1 MDHEN and CDR2 SYDVKM. The trim removed 10 bases at V and 3 bases at J, leaving 12 bases unmatched. CDR3 sequence: CATTRSGGYGNTIYF. The CDR3 DNA reads TGTGCCACCACGAGGTCAGGGGGGTATGGAAACACCATATATTTT.

The rearrangement joins TRBV6-5 to TRBJ1-1; perhaps TRBD1 as D (5 bases). This CDR3 has 14 amino acids. The germline gives CDR1 MNHEY, CDR2 SVGAGI. Trimming removed 3 bases at V and 3 bases at J, with 11 bases between. The CDR3 region is CASSYRGRDTEAFF. For the CDR3, the DNA is TGTGCCAGCAGTTATAGGGGCCGGGACACTGAAGCTTTCTTT.

This clone has a handful of counts. V is TRBV7-2 and J is TRBJ2-2; D perhaps matches TRBD1 (5 bases). The CDR3 runs 13 residues. Germline V gives CDR1 SGHTA, CDR2 FQGNSA. V lost 2 bases and J lost 5, with 6 bases in between. The CDR3 nucleotides are TGTGCCAGCAGCTTATCAGGGACCGGGGAGCTGTTTTTT. This gives the protein CASSLSGTGELFF.